The 17 T cell receptor beta chains reported below all come from one sample, sequenced in a study of cytomegalovirus exposure and HLA in healthy donors. PCR primers comprised 60 Vbeta and 13 Jbeta primers. The table came from immunoSEQ multiplex PCR; TCRdb's copy has only in-frame clones and leaves some out. The sample lists 150,000 or so clones; roughly 9.8% were seen once. Specimen: PBMCs. These receptors all stem from a man between 45 and 60 years old in good health and CMV-seronegative.

This clone was counted only a few times. Sequence at one end of the junction differs from germline and may be a read error. The J gene is TRBJ2-2, the V gene TRBV9, with a possible D match to TRBD2 (6 bases). The CDR3 contains 14 residues. CDR1 is SGDLS and CDR2 is YYNGEE in the germline V gene. The CDR3 nucleotides are TGTGCCAGCTCATGGACTACGAACACCGGGAAGCTGTTTTTT. Residues: CASSWTTNTGKLFF.

The genes are TRBV2 and TRBJ2-3; 8 nucleotides line up with TRBD2. Trimming cost V 6 bases and J 3 bases; bases outside gene matches: 14. The CDR3 loop spans 17 amino acids. The germline V gene has CDR1 SNHLY and CDR2 FYNNEI. As DNA, the CDR3 is TGTGCCAGCAGACCCTTCGGCGGAGCGGGAGCGACAGATACGCAGTATTTT. Its translation is CASRPFGGAGATDTQYF.

As for this clone: Additional DNA sequences in this sample encode the identical CDR3. The V gene is TRBV9, the J gene TRBJ1-2; TRBD1 is a possible D gene (5 bases). The germline gives CDR1 SGDLS, CDR2 YYNGEE. V lost 1 base and J 2 bases, leaving 6 bases between the germline ends. The CDR3 covers 13 residues. The CDR3 bases are TGTGCCAGCAGCGTACAGGGAAACTATGGCTACACCTTC. Its translation is CASSVQGNYGYTF.

The chain uses TRBV28 and TRBJ2-3, with 8 nucleotides matching TRBD2. V shed 10 bases, J shed 5 bases, and the junction held 11 bases outside the gene matches. CDR1 is MDHEN, CDR2 SYDVKM, per germline. The CDR3 contains 14 residues. This CDR3 reads CATGRGGLKDTQYF. The DNA of the CDR3 is TGTGCCACCGGACGGGGGGGCCTTAAAGATACGCAGTATTTT.

The J gene is TRBJ1-1, the V gene TRBV28, with 7 bases lining up with TRBD1. Germline values: CDR1 MDHEN, CDR2 SYDVKM. CDR3 size: 15 residues. Losses at the gene ends were 4 bases for V and 1 base for J; bases not matched to a gene: 6. The CDR3 region has the DNA TGTGCCAGCAGTTCCTACAGGGGAGGGAACACTGAAGCTTTCTTT. It codes for CASSSYRGGNTEAFF.

The rearrangement links TRBV9 to TRBJ1-2; D is uncertain. V was shortened by 4 bases and J by 4 bases, with 17 bases between the two germline ends. The CDR3 spans 15 residues. Germline loops: CDR1 SGDLS, CDR2 YYNGEE. The chain's CDR3 is CASSTGEAHPYGYTF. The CDR3 DNA sequence: TGTGCCAGCAGCACCGGGGAAGCCCACCCCTATGGCTACACCTTC.

This clone was counted only a few times. This chain joins TRBV5-6 and TRBJ2-2; D is perhaps TRBD1 (7 bases). Deletions cut 2 bases from V and 6 bases from J, with 11 bases between. The CDR3 is made up of 14 amino acids. Germline V CDR1 and CDR2: SGHDT, YYEEEE. CDR3 sequence: CASSFDREAGELFF. The CDR3 region has the DNA TGTGCCAGCAGCTTTGACAGGGAGGCCGGGGAGCTGTTTTTT.

The chain uses TRBV5-1 and TRBJ2-3, with a tentative D call TRBD2 (5 bases). This CDR3 comprises 17 residues. Trimming removed 2 bases at V and 0 bases at J, with 16 bases between. Germline loops: CDR1 SGHRS, CDR2 YFSETQ. This chain's CDR3 is CASSLLFVGASTDTQYF. CDR3 nucleotides: TGCGCCAGCAGCTTATTATTTGTGGGAGCGAGCACAGATACGCAGTATTTT.

This rearrangement joins TRBV5-1 to TRBJ2-7; 11 bases fit TRBD2. From germline, CDR1 is SGHRS and CDR2 YFSETQ. Trimming removed 5 bases from V and 4 bases from J; junction bases left unmatched: 8. The CDR3 is 15 residues long. The CDR3 DNA reads TGCGCCAGCAGACCATTGGGACTAGCGGAATACGAGCAGTACTTC. Its protein is CASRPLGLAEYEQYF.

The genes are TRBV5-1 and TRBJ2-7, with D uncertain. Germline lookup yields CDR1 SGHRS and CDR2 YFSETQ. V dropped 4 bases and J dropped 6 bases, with 11 bases sitting between them. The CDR3 length is 12 residues. The CDR3 DNA reads as TGCGCCAGCAGCATTCTAAACGGCGAGCAGTACTTC. Its protein product is CASSILNGEQYF.

Worth noting for this clone: Other nucleotide sequences in the sample specify the same CDR3. The CDR3 protein is CASSSLAGGSYEQYF. CDR3 nucleotide sequence: TGCGCCAGCAGCTCGCTAGCGGGTGGTTCCTACGAGCAGTACTTC. The chain is built from TRBV5-1 and TRBJ2-7; 8 nucleotides align to TRBD2. Germline values: CDR1 SGHRS, CDR2 YFSETQ. The CDR3 is 15 residues long. The trim removed 3 bases at V and 1 base at J, leaving 6 bases unmatched.

The chain couples TRBV19 to TRBJ2-5; maybe TRBD2 (6 bases). This CDR3 region has 12 residues. Germline CDR1 is LNHDA and CDR2 is SQIVND (reference sequence). Trimming shortened V by 6 bases and J by 5 bases, and 10 bases separated the two germline ends. CDR3 bases: TGTGCCAGTAGGGCAGGGAGGGAGACCCAGTACTTC. This gives the protein CASRAGRETQYF.

V gene TRBV19 combines with J gene TRBJ1-2; D possibly corresponds to TRBD1 (6 bases). CDR3 length equals 17 residues. Trimming removed 1 base from V and 0 bases from J, with 15 bases in between. Looked up from germline, CDR1 is LNHDA and CDR2 is SQIVND (reference sequence). The CDR3 sequence: CASSIANRVGSNYGYTF. The CDR3, as DNA: TGTGCCAGTAGTATAGCAAACAGGGTGGGCTCTAACTATGGCTACACCTTC.

The chain employs TRBV28 and TRBJ1-4, with 7 bases aligning to TRBD1. Germline CDR1 and CDR2: MDHEN and SYDVKM. The CDR3 runs 14 residues. V dropped 6 bases and J dropped 3; count of bases not matched to a gene: 4. The CDR3: CASSLTGANEKLFF. CDR3 bases: TGTGCCAGCAGCCTAACAGGGGCTAATGAAAAACTGTTTTTT.

This clone was counted only a few times. This chain links TRBV18 with TRBJ2-1, with 11 bases aligning to TRBD2. This CDR3 has 15 amino acids. V was clipped by 3 bases and J by 4 bases; unmatched bases: 2. Germline CDR1 KGHSH, CDR2 LQKENI. The DNA for the CDR3 is TGTGCCAGCTCACCTAGCGGGGGGGTGTACAATGAGCAGTTCTTC. Its translation is CASSPSGGVYNEQFF.

A few counts support this clone. This chain links TRBV18 with TRBJ2-7; TRBD2 aligns across 16 bases. The V and J ends lost 6 bases and 4 bases, in that order; junction bases with no gene match: 9. This CDR3 has 17 amino acids. Per the germline V gene, CDR1 is KGHSH and CDR2 is LQKENI. The CDR3 bases are TGTGCCAGCTCTGCCGGGACTAGCGGGAGGGCCGGGTACGAGCAGTACTTC. As protein: CASSAGTSGRAGYEQYF.

This chain connects TRBV30 to TRBJ2-7, with TRBD2 matching 8 bases. The CDR3 has 15 amino acids. Per the germline V gene, CDR1 is GTSNPN and CDR2 is SVGIG (reference sequence). After removal of 0 bases from V and 2 bases from J, the junction contained 6 bases not matched to a gene. Here the CDR3 reads CAWSVGRGAPYEQYF. The CDR3, as DNA: TGTGCCTGGAGTGTAGGGCGGGGGGCACCCTACGAGCAGTACTTC.